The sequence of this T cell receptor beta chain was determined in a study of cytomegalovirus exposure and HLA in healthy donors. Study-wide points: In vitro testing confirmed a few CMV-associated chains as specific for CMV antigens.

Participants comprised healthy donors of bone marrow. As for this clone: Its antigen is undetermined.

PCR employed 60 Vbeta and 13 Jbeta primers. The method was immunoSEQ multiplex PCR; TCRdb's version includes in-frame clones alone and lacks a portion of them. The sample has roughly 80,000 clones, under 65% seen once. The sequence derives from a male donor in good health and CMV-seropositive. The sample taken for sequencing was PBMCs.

CDR3 nucleotide sequence: TGCAGCGCCGCCCGGAGGGCTTTCTTT. It specifies CSAARRAFF. The chain combines TRBV29-1 with TRBJ1-1; D is unresolved. V was clipped by 7 bases and J by 11 bases, with 11 bases between them. Germline V gene sequence: CDR1 SQVTM, CDR2 ANQGSEA. The CDR3 is 9 amino acids. The whole variable domain, filled in from reference TRBV29-1 and TRBJ1-1, reads SAVISQKPSRDICQRGTSLTIQCQVDSQVTMMFWYRQQPGQSLTLIATANQGSEATYESGFVIDKFPISRPNLTFSTLTVSNMSPEDSSIYLCSAARRAFFGQGTRLTVV.